Each of the 29 T cell receptor beta chains below was sequenced from the same sample in a study of response to subunit inactivated influenza vaccine. TCRdb reprocessed the RT-PCR reads with MiXCR, giving one entry per CDR3 protein. In the table there are about 570,000 distinct CDR3 sequences, around 11% of which are singletons. The input for sequencing was PBMCs from blood, taken on the day of vaccination. These receptors originate from a man between 45 and 60 years old who received an inactivated influenza vaccine.

This clonotype was observed a few times. The chain links TRBV28 to TRBJ2-7; no clear D gene. Trimming took off 4 bases at V and 0 bases at J, with 10 bases between the two ends. The CDR3 is 14 residues long. Germline V gene sequence: CDR1 MDHEN, CDR2 SYDVKM. CDR3 sequence (DNA): TGTGCCAGCAGTTCAGATATGAGCTCCTACGAGCAGTACTTC. Its translation is CASSSDMSSYEQYF.

The chain links TRBV11-2 to TRBJ2-1; 10 bases map to TRBD2. This CDR3 is built from 21 residues. Germline V CDR1 and CDR2: SGHAT, FQNNGV. Trimming at V came to 5 bases and at J to 0 bases, leaving 19 bases not matched to a gene. CDR3 sequence reads: CASSRWGAVLAGTSSYNEQFF. CDR3 in DNA: TGTGCCAGCAGCCGCTGGGGGGCCGTACTAGCGGGGACGTCCTCCTACAATGAGCAGTTCTTC.

The V and J genes are TRBV28 and TRBJ1-3, with D uncertain. Between the trimmed V and J ends, which lost 5 bases and 0 bases, there was a span of 11 bases. Germline V gene data show CDR1 as MDHEN and CDR2 as SYDVKM. The CDR3 is 15 amino acids. This CDR3 is CASSPPSNSGNTIYF. The CDR3 DNA reads as TGTGCCAGCAGTCCGCCCAGCAACTCTGGAAACACCATATATTTT.

This clonotype was seen repeatedly, ten times or more. This chain's CDR3 is CASNSGRSTDTQYF. CDR3 sequence (DNA): TGTGCCAGCAACTCGGGTAGGAGCACAGATACGCAGTATTTT. The chain joins TRBV28 to TRBJ2-3; D not certain. The CDR3 has 14 amino acids. CDR1 is MDHEN, CDR2 SYDVKM, per germline. The V gene lost 7 bases and the J gene lost 0 bases, with 11 bases spanning the gap.

This clonotype has only a few counts. J is TRBJ2-2 and V is TRBV18, with D unresolved. The CDR3 has 13 amino acids. V was shortened by 5 bases and J by 1 base, with 5 bases between the two germline ends. Germline-derived CDR1 and CDR2 are KGHSH and LQKENI. In nucleotides, the CDR3 is TGTGCCAGCTCAAACAAGAACACCGGGGAGCTGTTTTTT. Its protein is CASSNKNTGELFF.

CDR3 in DNA: TGTGCCAGCAGCTTAGAGGGGACGGTCCTAGTCGACGAGCAGTACTTC. Translation: CASSLEGTVLVDEQYF. This chain joins TRBV11-2 and TRBJ2-7; D may match TRBD1 or TRBD2 (5 bases each). Germline CDR1 reads SGHAT; CDR2 reads FQNNGV. The V and J ends lost 0 bases and 5 bases respectively, with 17 bases between them. The CDR3 is made up of 16 amino acids.

J is TRBJ2-5 and V is TRBV10-3, with a weak D call TRBD1 (6 bases). V lost 0 bases to trimming and J lost 0 bases, with 8 bases between them. The V gene's germline CDR1 is ENHRY and CDR2 SYGVKD. The CDR3 contains 15 residues. This CDR3 is CAISESNRDQETQYF. The DNA of the CDR3 is TGTGCCATCAGTGAGTCGAACAGGGACCAAGAGACCCAGTACTTC.

The V gene is TRBV5-5, the J gene TRBJ2-2, with D possibly matching TRBD2 (6 bases). CDR1 and CDR2 (germline): SGHKS, YYEKEE (reference sequence). V was trimmed by 2 bases and J by 4 bases, leaving 18 bases between them. The CDR3 is 17 amino acids. The CDR3 is CASSLDGGAPSTGELFF. In DNA, the CDR3 is TGTGCCAGCAGCTTAGACGGGGGTGCCCCGAGCACCGGGGAGCTGTTTTTT. Full variable domain (missing parts from reference TRBV5-5 and TRBJ2-2): DAGVTQSPTHLIKTRGQQVTLRCSPISGHKSVSWYQQVLGQGPQFIFQYYEKEERGRGNFPDRFSARQFPNYSSELNVNALLLGDSALYLCASSLDGGAPSTGELFFGEGSRLTVL.

V is TRBV29-1 and J is TRBJ2-1; D might be TRBD1 or TRBD2, each matching 5 bases. Trimming pared 4 bases from V and 3 bases from J, leaving 10 bases between. CDR1 is SQVTM and CDR2 is ANQGSEA in the germline V gene. The CDR3 loop spans 13 amino acids. CDR3 coding DNA: TGCAGCGTTGTGAGGGGAAACTACAATGAGCAGTTCTTC. It specifies CSVVRGNYNEQFF.

This clonotype occurred many times. The V call is TRBV7-9, the J call TRBJ2-1, with a weak D call TRBD2 (6 bases). The CDR3 is 16 residues long. V lost 8 bases and J 0 bases, leaving 17 bases between the germline ends. Germline V gene lookup returns CDR1 SEHNR and CDR2 FQNEAQ (reference sequence). CDR3 in DNA: TGTGCCAGCGGCCTAGCGAGCACGAGCTCCTACAATGAGCAGTTCTTC. Its protein is CASGLASTSSYNEQFF.

This clonotype appeared many times. The chain carries TRBV21-1 and TRBJ1-4; TRBD1 is the table's D call and was not checked against the DNA. TRBV21-1 is flagged as a pseudogene. The CDR3 covers 15 residues. The CDR3 bases are TGTGCCAGCACCCCCTGGGACAAGGCGAATGAAAAACTGTTTTTT. Translated: CASTPWDKANEKLFF.

There are a few counts of this clonotype. The chain couples TRBV20-1 to TRBJ2-4; no reliable D call. CDR3 size: 13 residues. Germline CDR1 DFQATT, CDR2 SNEGSKA (reference sequence). V was trimmed by 1 base and J by 2 bases, leaving 6 bases between them. CDR3 sequence reads: CSARVGSKNIQYF. CDR3 bases: TGCAGTGCTAGAGTCGGGTCCAAAAACATTCAGTACTTC.

This clonotype appeared many times. This chain joins TRBV9 and TRBJ1-2, with 9 bases that match TRBD1. J lost 3 bases, V lost 2 bases, and 5 bases had no gene match. Germline V gene data show CDR1 as SGDLS and CDR2 as YYNGEE. The CDR3 sequence is 15 residues long. The CDR3 reads CASSVNRDRDYGYTF. For the CDR3, the DNA is TGTGCCAGCAGCGTCAACCGGGACAGGGACTATGGCTACACCTTC.

The J gene is TRBJ2-2, the V gene TRBV5-6; 7 bases agree with TRBD2. With V trimmed by 4 bases and J by 6 bases, 3 bases remained unmatched. Germline CDR1 SGHDT, CDR2 YYEEEE. This CDR3 region has 13 residues. The CDR3 DNA reads TGTGCCAGCAGCCGGACTAGACCCGGGGAGCTGTTTTTT. It specifies CASSRTRPGELFF.

This clonotype was picked up a small number of times. The chain recombines TRBV11-3 with TRBJ1-1, with D unresolved. Germline values: CDR1 SGHNT, CDR2 YENEEA. The CDR3 runs 14 residues. Deletions cut 5 bases from V and 5 bases from J, with 15 bases between. The CDR3 nucleotides are TGTGCCAGCAGCCCGAGTAGACTCTCGACTGAAGCTTTCTTT. Translating gives CASSPSRLSTEAFF.

Many counts were recorded for this clonotype. The rearrangement links TRBV28 to TRBJ2-3; 8 bases are shared with TRBD2. Trimming cost V 6 bases and J 0 bases; bases outside gene matches: 11. The CDR3 contains 17 residues. Germline CDR1 reads MDHEN; CDR2 reads SYDVKM. CDR3 nucleotides: TGTGCCAGCAGCTCCAATCGGGGGGGTTCTAGCACAGATACGCAGTATTTT. Translation gives CASSSNRGGSSTDTQYF.

This clonotype came up a few times. This chain connects TRBV10-3 to TRBJ2-3; the D gene is possibly TRBD2 (5 bases). There are 12 residues in the CDR3. In germline, CDR1 is ENHRY, CDR2 SYGVKD. V lost 11 bases and J 0 bases, leaving 9 bases between the germline ends. CDR3 coding DNA: TGTGCCGCCAGGACTAGCACAGATACGCAGTATTTT. Translation gives CAARTSTDTQYF.

This clonotype was seen more than once but under ten times. The gene calls are TRBV9 and TRBJ1-5, with TRBD1 identical over 8 bases. Trimming took 4 bases from V and 5 from J; bases not matched to a gene: 8. CDR3 size: 15 residues. Germline CDR1 SGDLS, CDR2 YYNGEE. The CDR3 sequence is CASSSGQGGYQPQHF. Written as DNA, the CDR3 is TGTGCCAGCAGCTCCGGACAGGGCGGGTATCAGCCCCAGCATTTT.

There are many counts of this clonotype. The rearrangement links TRBV12-3 or TRBV12-4 to TRBJ1-1; 7 bases align to TRBD1. CDR3 length: 13 amino acids. J lost 4 bases, V lost 5 bases, and 4 bases had no gene match. CDR3 loop: CASSDGTVTEAFF. CDR3 bases: TGTGCCAGCAGTGACGGGACAGTCACTGAAGCTTTCTTT.

This clonotype was found a few times. The chain combines TRBV9 with TRBJ2-3; 14 nucleotides agree with TRBD2. The germline V gene encodes CDR1 SGDLS and CDR2 YYNGEE. The CDR3 is 16 residues long. V dropped 3 bases and J dropped 4; count of bases not matched to a gene: 4. The CDR3, as DNA: TGTGCCAGCAGCGCCGGGACTAGCGGGGGTGCAGATACGCAGTATTTT. Protein product: CASSAGTSGGADTQYF. Full variable domain (missing parts from reference TRBV9 and TRBJ2-3): DSGVTQTPKHLITATGQRVTLRCSPRSGDLSVYWYQQSLDQGLQFLIQYYNGEERAKGNILERFSAQQFPDLHSELNLSSLELGDSALYFCASSAGTSGGADTQYFGPGTRLTVL.

This clonotype has only a few counts. The rearrangement links TRBV5-1 to TRBJ2-7; 10 positions match TRBD1. V trimming: 4 bases; J trimming: 6 bases; junction bases outside the gene matches: 10. Germline CDR1 and CDR2: SGHRS and YFSETQ. This CDR3 has 15 residues. CDR3 sequence: CASSPGQGVPGEQYF. In DNA form, the CDR3 reads TGCGCCAGCAGCCCTGGACAGGGGGTACCGGGCGAGCAGTACTTC.

Only a few counts were recorded for this clonotype. This rearrangement joins TRBV6-2 or TRBV6-3 to TRBJ1-5; D might be TRBD1 (5 bases). Trimming pared 1 base from V and 0 bases from J, leaving 13 bases between. This CDR3 comprises 17 residues. Germline assignment: CDR1 MNHEY and CDR2 SVGEGT. The CDR3 sequence: CASSYFSQGHSNQPQHF. DNA of the CDR3: TGTGCCAGCAGTTACTTCAGTCAGGGCCATAGCAATCAGCCCCAGCATTTT.

J is TRBJ1-1 and V is TRBV5-1, with D possibly being TRBD1 (5 bases). Trimming removed 4 bases from V and 5 bases from J, with 21 bases in between. Germline CDR1 SGHRS, CDR2 YFSETQ. This CDR3 comprises 16 residues. The CDR3 region has the DNA TGCGCCAGCAGCGACCAACGTCGGGGGATGGGTACTGAAGCTTTCTTT. The encoded protein is CASSDQRRGMGTEAFF. The whole variable domain, remainder taken from reference TRBV5-1 and TRBJ1-1, is KAGVTQTPRYLIKTRGQQVTLSCSPISGHRSVSWYQQTPGQGLQFLFEYFSETQRNKGNFPGRFSGRQFSNSRSEMNVSTLELGDSALYLCASSDQRRGMGTEAFFGQGTRLTVV.

Only a few counts were recorded for this clonotype. V and J are TRBV11-2 and TRBJ2-5, with TRBD1 identical over 8 bases. Trimming took 5 bases from V and 1 from J; bases not matched to a gene: 6. Germline-derived CDR1 and CDR2 are SGHAT and FQNNGV. CDR3 length equals 15 residues. CDR3 coding DNA: TGTGCCAGCAGCAACCTCAGGGGGCGCCAAGAGACCCAGTACTTC. It encodes CASSNLRGRQETQYF.

This clonotype has more than one count but fewer than ten. This chain uses TRBV11-2 with TRBJ1-2; TRBD1 aligns across 7 bases. CDR1 is SGHAT, CDR2 FQNNGV, per germline. The CDR3 has 15 residues. The ends lost 6 bases at V and 3 bases at J; junction bases unmatched: 10. The CDR3 loop is CASRPVRGTYYGYTF. The DNA for the CDR3 is TGTGCCAGCAGACCAGTCAGGGGGACTTACTATGGCTACACCTTC.

Points on this clonotype: A much larger clone lies one base from this, so it may be a read error. The rearrangement uses TRBV4-1 and TRBJ2-7; 7 bases fit TRBD1. Germline V CDR1 and CDR2: MGHRA, YSYEKL. There are 15 residues in the CDR3. V lost 6 bases, J lost 3 bases, and 11 bases stayed unmatched. The CDR3 spells CASRTTGTENYEQYF. The CDR3 DNA is TGCGCCAGCAGAACTACCGGGACAGAGAACTACGAGCAGTACTTC.

This clonotype turned up a few times. V is TRBV6-2 or TRBV6-3 and J is TRBJ2-2; no definite D call. V was cut by 5 bases and J by 6 bases, with 10 bases left in between. Germline CDR1 is MNHEY and CDR2 is SVGEGT. The CDR3 covers 13 residues. CDR3 nucleotide sequence: TGTGCCAGCAGTCAGAGTACATCCGGGGAGCTGTTTTTT. This gives the protein CASSQSTSGELFF.

This clonotype showed up just a few times. The J gene is TRBJ2-2, the V gene TRBV6-1, with 8 nucleotides matching TRBD1. Germline V lookup: CDR1 MNHNS, CDR2 SASEGT. This CDR3 is 14 amino acids long. The trim removed 3 bases at V and 6 bases at J, leaving 3 bases unmatched. The CDR3 loop reads CASSDWTGSGELFF. The CDR3 nucleotides are TGTGCCAGCAGTGACTGGACAGGGTCCGGGGAGCTGTTTTTT.

This clonotype was recorded once. The genes are TRBV5-1 and TRBJ1-4, with unresolved D. Trimming took off 5 bases at V and 0 bases at J, with 8 bases between the two ends. CDR3 length: 14 amino acids. Germline loops: CDR1 SGHRS, CDR2 YFSETQ. CDR3 region: CASREQPTNEKLFF. Written as DNA, the CDR3 is TGCGCCAGCAGGGAGCAGCCAACTAATGAAAAACTGTTTTTT.